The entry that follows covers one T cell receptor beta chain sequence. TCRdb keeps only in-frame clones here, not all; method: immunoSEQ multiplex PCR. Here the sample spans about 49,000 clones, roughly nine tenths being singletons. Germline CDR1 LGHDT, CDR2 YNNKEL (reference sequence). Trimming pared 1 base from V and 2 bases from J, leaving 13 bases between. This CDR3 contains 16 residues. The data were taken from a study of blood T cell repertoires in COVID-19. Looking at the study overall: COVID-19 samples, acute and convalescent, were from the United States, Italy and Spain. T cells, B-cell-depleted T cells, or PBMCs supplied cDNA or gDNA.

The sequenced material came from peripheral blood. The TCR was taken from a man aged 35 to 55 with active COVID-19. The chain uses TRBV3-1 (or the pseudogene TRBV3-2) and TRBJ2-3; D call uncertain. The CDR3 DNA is TGTGCCAGCAGCCAAGGCCTTTATAGCTCCACAGATACGCAGTATTTT. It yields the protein CASSQGLYSSTDTQYF.